This T cell receptor beta chain was obtained from a study of CD8+CD57+ T cells in acquired aplastic anemia. On the study more broadly: Sorted CD4+ and CD8+ cells gave a mean 3.2 ug DNA, range 0.2 to 27.4 ug.

Germline values: CDR1 SNHLY, CDR2 FYNNEI. Trimming took off 6 bases at V and 3 bases at J, with 18 bases between the two ends. The CDR3 covers 15 residues. Whole-study results and caveats: Around 27 CD8+ CDR3 sequences occurred in both the patients and the controls.

All sequencing subjects had displayed CD8+CD57+ cell expansion on flow cytometry. Regarding this clonotype: Its antigen remains unknown.

TCR beta VDJ and CDR3 were profiled, and genomic DNA was the template. MiXCR, applied by TCRdb to the reads, yields one record per CDR3 protein. The data show about 180,000 distinct CDR3 sequences, with 40% to 55% seen just once and 1.1% held by the top ten. The sequence was collected from a human donor with aplastic anemia. The specimen sequenced was sorted CD4+, CD8+, or CD8+CD57+ T cells (not recorded which) from PBMCs. The rearrangement links TRBV2 to TRBJ2-7; no firm D call. The CDR3 DNA is TGTGCCAGCAGGAACCCTCTGGTAGCCCGCTACGAGCAGTACTTC. Its protein product is CASRNPLVARYEQYF.